These 28 T cell receptor beta chains came from one sample sequenced in a study of regulatory T cells in long-lasting Graves disease. With iRepertoire HTBI primers and Arm-PCR of CDR3 regions, TCR beta libraries were built. MiXCR was run by TCRdb on the multiplex PCR reads, yielding one entry per CDR3 protein. Among 350,000 to 500,000 distinct CDR3 sequences listed, around 13% were seen once. Time point described: newly diagnosed GD, antithyroid drugs for less than 3 months. The TCR library was made from RNA extracted from PBMCs. A further study also used this sample, focusing on T cells in Graves' hyperthyroidism and ophthalmopathy.

Sequences were derived from peripheral blood mononuclear cells (PBMCs), sampled at new diagnosis, from a patient treated with antithyroid drugs. Receptors originate from a woman aged 50 to 60 with Graves disease.

The V and J genes are TRBV28 and TRBJ2-3; no clear D gene. The CDR3 is made up of 13 amino acids. The V end was cut by 3 bases, the J end by 4 bases, with 8 bases between. Per the germline V gene, CDR1 is MDHEN and CDR2 is SYDVKM. In nucleotides, the CDR3 is TGTGCCAGCAGTTTTGAAAACTCAGATACGCAGTATTTT. Translated, it gives CASSFENSDTQYF.

This sequence joins TRBV7-8 and TRBJ2-1; TRBD1 or TRBD2 may be the D gene (6 bases each). V lost 1 base and J 15 bases, leaving 25 bases between the germline ends. Germline assignment: CDR1 SGHVS and CDR2 FQNEAQ. This CDR3 is 16 amino acids long. CDR3: CASSLVIGVGGPPLFF. The DNA for the CDR3 is TGTGCCAGCAGCTTAGTCATTGGGGTTGGGGGGCCCCCTCTGTTCTTC.

In the case of this clonotype: A read error may account for a junction end that differs from germline. The chain combines TRBV6-1 with TRBJ2-2, with D perhaps matching TRBD1 (6 bases). The CDR3 is made up of 15 amino acids. Germline CDR1 and CDR2: MNHNS and SASEGT. This CDR3 is CASCEDSLGAGELFF. Written as DNA, the CDR3 is TGTGCCAGCTGTGAGGACAGTTTGGGGGCCGGGGAGCTGTTTTTT.

This clonotype was counted at least ten times. The J gene is TRBJ2-7, the V gene TRBV28, with a tentative D call TRBD2 (7 bases). The length of the CDR3 is 14 residues. Germline CDR1 reads MDHEN; CDR2 reads SYDVKM. Between the trimmed V and J ends, which lost 8 bases and 0 bases, there was a span of 14 bases. As DNA, the CDR3 is TGTGCCAGCGAGGGGGGGGTCAACTCCTACGAGCAGTACTTC. It specifies CASEGGVNSYEQYF. Looking up the rest from reference TRBV28 and TRBJ2-7 gives the full variable domain: DVKVTQSSRYLVKRTGEKVFLECVQDMDHENMFWYRQDPGLGLRLIYFSYDVKMKEKGDIPEGYSVSREKKERFSLILESASTNQTSMYLCASEGGVNSYEQYFGPGTRLTVT.

The rearrangement links TRBV19 to TRBJ2-2; D may be TRBD1 or TRBD2 (5 bases each). The length of the CDR3 is 13 residues. Germline CDR1 and CDR2: LNHDA and SQIVND (reference sequence). With 0 bases removed from V and 7 bases from J, the gap between germline ends came to 6 bases. The CDR3 protein is CASSIDGGGELFF. CDR3 DNA sequence: TGTGCCAGTAGTATAGATGGGGGCGGGGAGCTGTTTTTT.

As to this clonotype: This may be a read error, as it is one base from a much larger clone. The chain recombines TRBV28 with TRBJ2-5; a possible D gene is TRBD1 (5 bases). The length of the CDR3 is 13 residues. The germline V and J ends were trimmed by 1 base and 6 bases, with 9 bases remaining between them. Looked up from germline, CDR1 is MDHEN and CDR2 is SYDVKM. CDR3 nucleotide sequence: TGTGCCAGCAGTTTATTTAGGGGTAAGACCCAGTACTTC. Protein product: CASSLFRGKTQYF.

The rearrangement joins TRBV20-1 to TRBJ2-1, with D perhaps TRBD1 or TRBD2 (5 bases each). Deletions cut 3 bases from V and 2 bases from J, with 17 bases between. From germline, CDR1 is DFQATT and CDR2 SNEGSKA (reference sequence). This CDR3 spans 16 amino acids. For the CDR3, the DNA is TGCAGTGCTAGTTTCCTCTCAGGGAGCGCCTACAATGAGCAGTTCTTC. It encodes CSASFLSGSAYNEQFF.

The chain has TRBV2 and TRBJ2-7; 7 bases align to TRBD1. The germline CDR1 and CDR2 sequences are SNHLY and FYNNEI. The V segment lost 4 bases and the J segment 0 bases; nucleotides outside the gene matches: 6. The CDR3 is 15 amino acids. CDR3 residues: CASSGWQGVSYEQYF. CDR3 in DNA: TGTGCCAGCAGTGGGTGGCAGGGGGTCTCCTACGAGCAGTACTTC. Based on the CDR3 plus reference TRBV2 and TRBJ2-7, the full variable domain is EPEVTQTPSHQVTQMGQEVILRCVPISNHLYFYWYRQILGQKVEFLVSFYNNEISEKSEIFDDQFSVERPDGSNFTLKIRSTKLEDSAMYFCASSGWQGVSYEQYFGPGTRLTVT.

This clonotype was seen ten or more times. The chain couples TRBV20-1 to TRBJ2-7, with a possible D match to TRBD2 (6 bases). With 0 bases removed from V and 4 bases from J, the gap between germline ends came to 13 bases. This CDR3 region has 14 residues. Germline values: CDR1 DFQATT, CDR2 SNEGSKA (reference sequence). The CDR3 here is CSARDLASEYEQYF. The DNA of the CDR3 is TGCAGTGCTAGAGATCTTGCTAGCGAATACGAGCAGTACTTC.

This clonotype occurred many times. The genes are TRBV29-1 and TRBJ2-5; weak D call: TRBD1 (7 bases). The CDR3 is 13 amino acids. Germline CDR1 reads SQVTM; CDR2 reads ANQGSEA. V lost 5 bases to trimming and J lost 2 bases, with 12 bases between them. The CDR3 spells CSVRDSGQETQYF. CDR3 DNA: TGCAGCGTTCGGGACAGCGGGCAAGAGACCCAGTACTTC. Full variable domain (rest looked up from reference TRBV29-1 and TRBJ2-5): SAVISQKPSRDICQRGTSLTIQCQVDSQVTMMFWYRQQPGQSLTLIATANQGSEATYESGFVIDKFPISRPNLTFSTLTVSNMSPEDSSIYLCSVRDSGQETQYFGPGTRLLVL.

The chain recombines TRBV10-2 with TRBJ1-2, with TRBD1 matching over 9 bases. The length of the CDR3 is 14 residues. V was pared by 9 bases and J by 1 base, with 6 bases of the junction left unmatched. Germline CDR1 WSHSY, CDR2 SAAADI. The CDR3 bases are TGCGCCAGTTACGGGACAGGGTATAACTATGGCTACACCTTC. It codes for CASYGTGYNYGYTF.

CDR3 DNA: TGTGCCAGTAGTATACGGGTTTATAGCAATCAGCCCCAGCATTTT. It encodes CASSIRVYSNQPQHF. The V gene is TRBV19, the J gene TRBJ1-5; no firm D call. The V gene lost 2 bases and the J gene lost 0 bases, with 8 bases spanning the gap. This CDR3 comprises 15 residues. CDR1 and CDR2 from the germline V gene are LNHDA and SQIVND (reference sequence).

This clonotype was recorded only once. CDR3 nucleotides: TGTGCCAGCAGTTTACAGGGACTAGCGGGAGGTAACACCGGGGAGCTGTTTTTT. Protein: CASSLQGLAGGNTGELFF. The V and J genes are TRBV28 and TRBJ2-2, with 15 bases identical to TRBD2. CDR1 is MDHEN, CDR2 SYDVKM, per germline. This CDR3 has 18 amino acids. V shed 2 bases and J 2 bases; nucleotides not matched to a gene: 3.

This clonotype was detected only a few times. V is TRBV6-2 or TRBV6-3 and J is TRBJ1-1; the D is unclear. The germline V and J ends were trimmed by 8 bases and 10 bases, with 20 bases remaining between them. There are 13 residues in the CDR3. In germline, CDR1 is MNHEY, CDR2 SVGEGT. The CDR3 DNA sequence: TGTGCCAGCCGGGTCCCGGGCCGAATCGTAGCTTTCTTT. Residues: CASRVPGRIVAFF.

This clonotype was detected a few times. As DNA, the CDR3 is TGCGCCAGCTGGGACTTCTACACCGGGGAGCTGTTTTTT. Protein sequence: CASWDFYTGELFF. The chain employs TRBV5-1 and TRBJ2-2; TRBD2 is a possible D gene (6 bases). The CDR3 extends over 13 amino acids. With 7 bases removed from V and 3 bases from J, the gap between germline ends came to 10 bases. Germline lookup yields CDR1 SGHRS and CDR2 YFSETQ.

This clonotype was recorded many times. The rearrangement links TRBV3-1 to TRBJ1-1; the match to TRBD1 covers 7 bases. Germline V gives CDR1 LGHDT, CDR2 YNNKEL (reference sequence). V shed 0 bases, J shed 1 base, and the junction held 8 bases outside the gene matches. This CDR3 comprises 17 residues. The CDR3 region is CASSQDKVYRGNTEAFF. As DNA, the CDR3 is TGTGCCAGCAGCCAAGATAAAGTGTACAGGGGGAACACTGAAGCTTTCTTT.

This clonotype was seen many times. This chain connects TRBV18 to TRBJ2-7; no definite D call. V was clipped by 0 bases and J by 4 bases, with 13 bases between them. The CDR3 is 15 residues long. Germline V CDR1 and CDR2: KGHSH, LQKENI. CDR3 nucleotides: TGTGCCAGCTCACCACCTAGCAAGGGCTTGTACGAGCAGTACTTC. Translation gives CASSPPSKGLYEQYF. Full variable domain (remainder filled in from reference TRBV18 and TRBJ2-7): NAGVMQNPRHLVRRRGQEARLRCSPMKGHSHVYWYRQLPEEGLKFMVYLQKENIIDESGMPKERFSAEFPKEGPSILRIQQVVRGDSAAYFCASSPPSKGLYEQYFGPGTRLTVT.

Points on this clonotype: One base away lies a much larger clone, so this may be a sequencing read error. V is TRBV28 and J is TRBJ2-2, with a possible D match to TRBD1 (8 bases). The CDR3 covers 17 residues. Trimming left V 7 bases short and J 7 bases short, with 25 bases between. The V gene's germline CDR1 is MDHEN and CDR2 SYDVKM. As DNA, the CDR3 is TGTGCCAGCAACGGACAGGGACTAACGGGAAGTGGCGGGGAGCTGTTTTTT. It specifies CASNGQGLTGSGGELFF.

The chain is built from TRBV19 and TRBJ2-5; tentatively, D is TRBD2 (5 bases). CDR3 length equals 14 residues. CDR1 is LNHDA, CDR2 SQIVND, per germline (reference sequence). V was cut by 1 base and J by 2 bases, with 8 bases left in between. The chain's CDR3 is CASSIVGSQETQYF. The DNA for the CDR3 is TGTGCCAGTAGTATAGTGGGGAGTCAAGAGACCCAGTACTTC. The variable domain in full, completed from reference TRBV19 and TRBJ2-5, reads DGGITQSPKYLFRKEGQNVTLSCEQNLNHDAMYWYRQDPGQGLRLIYYSQIVNDFQKGDIAEGYSVSREKKESFPLTVTSAQKNPTAFYLCASSIVGSQETQYFGPGTRLLVL.

This clonotype appeared a few times. The chain joins TRBV5-1 to TRBJ2-2; possibly TRBD2 for D (10 bases). CDR1 is SGHRS and CDR2 is YFSETQ in the germline V gene. Trimming removed 3 bases at V and 5 bases at J, with 29 bases between. This CDR3 spans 20 amino acids. The CDR3 loop is CASSSRTGASGRLGTGELFF. CDR3 bases: TGCGCCAGCAGCTCCAGGACAGGGGCTAGCGGGAGATTGGGGACCGGGGAGCTGTTTTTT.

At least ten counts were recorded for this clonotype. V gene TRBV12-3 or TRBV12-4 combines with J gene TRBJ2-7; 13 positions agree with TRBD2. The CDR3 length is 16 residues. V trimming: 6 bases; J trimming: 0 bases; junction bases outside the gene matches: 5. The chain's CDR3 is CASSRGTSGNSYEQYF. CDR3 bases: TGTGCCAGCAGCCGAGGGACTAGCGGGAACTCCTACGAGCAGTACTTC.

This clonotype was counted only a few times. The chain couples TRBV2 to TRBJ2-1, with D perhaps TRBD2 (6 bases). The CDR3 has 16 residues. The V and J ends lost 10 bases and 3 bases respectively, with 22 bases between them. The germline CDR1 and CDR2 sequences are SNHLY and FYNNEI. The CDR3 DNA reads as TGTGCCAACATGGGGGGTGGTAGCGGAATCTACAATGAGCAGTTCTTC. Protein product: CANMGGGSGIYNEQFF.

This clonotype was seen many times. The chain recombines TRBV6-5 with TRBJ1-1, with 9 nucleotides matching TRBD1. V dropped 0 bases and J dropped 3; count of bases not matched to a gene: 5. This CDR3 contains 16 residues. CDR1 and CDR2 (germline): MNHEY, SVGAGI. The CDR3 coding sequence is TGTGCCAGCAGTTACTCGCCGACAGGGGGTCACACTGAAGCTTTCTTT. Protein product: CASSYSPTGGHTEAFF.

This clonotype was recorded at least ten times. The genes are TRBV20-1 and TRBJ1-2; no clear D gene. Germline assignment: CDR1 DFQATT and CDR2 SNEGSKA (reference sequence). This CDR3 contains 14 residues. V was cut by 0 bases and J by 1 base, with 9 bases left in between. CDR3 protein: CSARDPVNNYGYTF. The CDR3 DNA follows: TGCAGTGCTAGAGATCCGGTTAATAACTATGGCTACACCTTC.

This clonotype was detected many times. The V gene is TRBV7-3, the J gene TRBJ2-1; 7 bases match TRBD1. Germline V gene lookup returns CDR1 SGHTA and CDR2 FQGTGA. The CDR3 is 13 residues long. V trimming: 5 bases; J trimming: 6 bases; junction bases outside the gene matches: 4. CDR3 DNA: TGTGCCAGCAGCCAAGGGACAGTCAATGAGCAGTTCTTC. It translates to CASSQGTVNEQFF.

This clonotype turned up a few times. V usage is TRBV6-1 and J usage is TRBJ2-3; D not resolved. The CDR3 has 13 residues. Trimming removed 4 bases at V and 2 bases at J, with 7 bases between. Germline V gene data show CDR1 as MNHNS and CDR2 as SASEGT. The CDR3 reads CASSGRHTDTQYF. In DNA, the CDR3 is TGTGCCAGCAGTGGCCGACACACAGATACGCAGTATTTT.

In its sample, this clonotype was seen many times. The V gene is TRBV18, the J gene TRBJ1-5, with D hard to call. The CDR3 spans 15 residues. V was cut by 2 bases and J by 3 bases, with 11 bases left in between. The germline V gene has CDR1 KGHSH and CDR2 LQKENI. The CDR3 reads CASSPKGLDNQPQHF. The DNA of the CDR3 is TGTGCCAGCTCACCAAAAGGGCTGGACAATCAGCCCCAGCATTTT.

This clonotype was counted many times. The chain uses TRBV12-3 or TRBV12-4 and TRBJ1-1; maybe TRBD1 (5 bases). V was cut by 10 bases and J by 5 bases, with 17 bases left in between. The CDR3 has 13 amino acids. Here the CDR3 reads CATLWGEGTEAFF. CDR3 sequence (DNA): TGTGCCACGCTTTGGGGGGAGGGTACTGAAGCTTTCTTT.